A single sample gave rise to the 8 T cell receptor beta chains below, sequenced in a study of T cells in women clearing cervical HPV infection. TCRdb keeps only in-frame clones here, not all; method: immunoSEQ multiplex PCR. In all, the sample yields under 20,000 clones. Sequencing was carried out using blood buffy coat. These receptors were taken from a woman between 18 and 70 years old with a cervical HPV16 infection that either progressed to CIN3+ or cleared (not recorded which).

Comments on this clone: The read terminates 3 residues ahead of where the CDR3 ends, so the germline J gene completes it. V is TRBV20-1 and J is TRBJ2-2; D not certain. V gave up 4 bases and J gave up 0 bases, with 3 bases separating them. This CDR3 region has 12 residues. The germline CDR1 and CDR2 sequences are DFQATT and SNEGSKA (reference sequence). The DNA read from the CDR3 is TGCAGTGCTATCACGAACACCGGGGAG. It specifies CSAITNTGE. In full, the CDR3 reads CSAITNTGELFF.

Of note for this clone: The read terminates 3 residues before the CDR3 end, so the remaining end is supplied by the germline J gene. This chain links TRBV20-1 with TRBJ1-2, with 8 bases identical to TRBD1. This CDR3 is 13 amino acids long. Germline CDR1 reads DFQATT; CDR2 reads SNEGSKA (reference sequence). Here the CDR3 reads CSARPQGAASYTF. CDR3 bases read: TGCAGTGCTAGGCCCCAGGGGGCGGCGAGC.

A remark on this clone: The CDR3 extends 3 residues past the end of the read, so its final part is completed from the germline J gene. The genes are TRBV20-1 and TRBJ1-5; a possible D gene is TRBD1 (6 bases). CDR1 is DFQATT and CDR2 is SNEGSKA in the germline V gene (reference sequence). V was shortened by 3 bases and J by 5 bases, with 14 bases between the two germline ends. This CDR3 has 14 amino acids. CDR3 DNA (partial): TGCAGTGCTAGGGGCAGGGGATTTTATCAGCCC. Amino acid sequence: CSARGRGFYQP. The full CDR3 protein is CSARGRGFYQPQHF.

In regard to this clone: The read falls 3 residues short of the CDR3 end, and the missing part is taken from the germline J gene. V gene TRBV7-9 combines with J gene TRBJ1-3; 8 bases are a match to TRBD1. The CDR3 is made up of 14 amino acids. Per the germline V gene, CDR1 is SEHNR and CDR2 is FQNEAQ (reference sequence). The V and J ends lost 6 bases and 6 bases, in that order; junction bases with no gene match: 7. The covered CDR3 bases are TGTGCCAGCAGTCCAGGGGGCGCGGAAAACACC. It yields the protein CASSPGGAENT. The whole CDR3 protein is CASSPGGAENTIYF.

Concerning this clone itself: The CDR3 end is not reached by the read, which stops 3 residues before it; the germline J gene fills it in. V and J are TRBV19 and TRBJ2-7, with D possibly matching TRBD1 (7 bases). Germline loops: CDR1 LNHDA, CDR2 SQIVND (reference sequence). V lost 4 bases, J lost 4 bases, and 11 bases lay in between. This CDR3 is built from 13 residues. The CDR3 region is CASSTEGAYEQYF. CDR3 DNA, as far as it was read: TGTGCCAGTAGTACGGAGGGGGCTTACGAG.

Turning to this clone: The CDR3 end falls 3 residues outside the read, so it is completed with the germline J gene. The V gene is TRBV2, the J gene TRBJ2-5, with D perhaps TRBD2 (5 bases). Looked up from germline, CDR1 is SNHLY and CDR2 is FYNNEI. This CDR3 contains 12 residues. V lost 8 bases to trimming and J lost 1 base, with 8 bases between them. CDR3 loop: CASQRGQETQYF. The sequenced part of the CDR3 DNA is TGTGCCAGCCAACGGGGCCAAGAGACC.

Notes on this clone: The DNA ends 3 residues before the CDR3 does, and the rest of the CDR3 is filled in from the germline J gene. The sample contains more than one DNA sequence encoding this CDR3. V and J are TRBV18 and TRBJ2-5, with D perhaps TRBD2 (6 bases). Trimming stripped 3 bases from V and 1 base from J, with 12 bases between. Germline assignment: CDR1 KGHSH and CDR2 LQKENI. The CDR3 is 15 residues long. This chain's CDR3 is CASSPSGDLQETQYF. The CDR3 bases that were read are TGTGCCAGCTCACCTTCGGGGGACCTCCAAGAGACC.

For this clone: The CDR3 end falls 3 residues outside the read, so it is completed with the germline J gene. This rearrangement joins TRBV7-8 to TRBJ1-6; 8 bases line up with TRBD1. The CDR3 covers 17 residues. Per germline, CDR1 SGHVS and CDR2 FQNEAQ. The V and J ends lost 5 bases and 9 bases, in that order; junction bases with no gene match: 15. CDR3 sequence reads: CASSHTHGTGVSSPLHF. Incomplete CDR3 DNA: TGTGCCAGCAGCCACACCCACGGGACAGGAGTCAGTTCACCC.